These T cell receptor beta chains were read from a single sample in a study of blood T cell repertoires in COVID-19. Generated by immunoSEQ multiplex PCR, the TCRdb table keeps only in-frame clones and is missing some. Of 90,000 to 130,000 clones in the sample, approximately 88% were seen once. The sequencing input was peripheral blood. Receptors were obtained from a woman aged 70-85 years with acute or convalescent COVID-19. The CDR3 runs from the conserved cysteine through the conserved F or W. Fields, in order: J gene, V gene, CDR3 protein.

j_call: TRBJ2-5
v_call: TRBV11-2
cdr3_aa: CASSLPGGQETQYF

j_call: TRBJ1-5
v_call: TRBV6-6
cdr3_aa: CASSYPTGNDQPQHF

j_call: TRBJ2-2
v_call: TRBV28
cdr3_aa: CAITGTGGRRTGELFF

j_call: TRBJ2-1
v_call: TRBV7-3
cdr3_aa: CASSHSGGAANEQFF

j_call: TRBJ2-7
v_call: TRBV6-5
cdr3_aa: CASSYSASQQYF

j_call: TRBJ1-5
v_call: TRBV6-5
cdr3_aa: CATNRDRVSNQPQHF

j_call: TRBJ2-2
v_call: TRBV5-1
cdr3_aa: CASSLRLSSGNTGELFF

j_call: TRBJ2-2
v_call: TRBV3-1/TRBV3-2
cdr3_aa: CASSQSQTVTGELFF

j_call: TRBJ2-2
v_call: TRBV5-1
cdr3_aa: CASSLAGGVKDGELFF

j_call: TRBJ2-7
v_call: TRBV3-1/TRBV3-2
cdr3_aa: CASSIRLGATDEQYF

j_call: TRBJ1-4
v_call: TRBV3-1/TRBV3-2
cdr3_aa: CASSQIQLGGGEKLFF

j_call: TRBJ2-1
v_call: TRBV11-1
cdr3_aa: CASSFYGTSVNNEQFF

j_call: TRBJ1-2
v_call: TRBV11-2
cdr3_aa: CASSRTDARHYGYTF

j_call: TRBJ2-1
v_call: TRBV11-3
cdr3_aa: CASSLGQGEGNEQFF

j_call: TRBJ1-2
v_call: TRBV25-1
cdr3_aa: CASSEIRIGPGNYGYTF

j_call: TRBJ1-1
v_call: TRBV19
cdr3_aa: CASSIDHRVSTEAFF

j_call: TRBJ1-2
v_call: TRBV3-1/TRBV3-2
cdr3_aa: CASSQDGGNYGYTF

j_call: TRBJ2-2
v_call: TRBV5-5
cdr3_aa: CASSLKFRDRVVTGELFF

j_call: TRBJ2-7
v_call: TRBV14
cdr3_aa: CASSQGGQGIRTDF